Here is one TCR beta chain with its context. This sample is drawn from a study of blood T cell repertoires in COVID-19. Source study methods: Nucleated cell counts were estimated from reference gene primer amplification. Here immunoSEQ multiplex PCR was the method, and the copy in TCRdb shows in-frame clones only, minus some. For V, J and clone size, that table is used; D and trimming come from the DNA. The data contain about 75,000 clones, approximately 79% of them seen just once; the ten biggest clones take up approximately 5%. The CDR3 is made up of 14 amino acids. CDR1 is SGHTA and CDR2 is FQGNSA in the germline V gene. V lost 5 bases, J lost 2 bases, and 10 bases lay in between.

The sequenced sample was peripheral blood. The J gene is TRBJ1-5, the V gene TRBV7-2, with D hard to call. This sequence was found in a woman of 80 years or more with active or convalescent COVID-19. The CDR3 nucleotides read TGTGCCAGCAGCCCAACGATAGGCAATCAGCCCCAGCATTTT. Its protein is CASSPTIGNQPQHF.